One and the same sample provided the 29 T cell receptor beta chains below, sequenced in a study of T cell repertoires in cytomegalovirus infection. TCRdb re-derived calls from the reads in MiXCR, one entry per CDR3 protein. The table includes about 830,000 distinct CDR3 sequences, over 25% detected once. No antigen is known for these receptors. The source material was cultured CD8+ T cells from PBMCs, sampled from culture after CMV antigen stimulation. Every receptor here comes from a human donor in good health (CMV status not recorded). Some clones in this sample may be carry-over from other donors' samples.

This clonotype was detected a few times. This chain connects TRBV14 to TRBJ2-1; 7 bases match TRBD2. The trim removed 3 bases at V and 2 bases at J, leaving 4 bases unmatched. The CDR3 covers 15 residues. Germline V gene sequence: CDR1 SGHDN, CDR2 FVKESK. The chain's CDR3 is CASSHGGGAYNEQFF. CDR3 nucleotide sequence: TGTGCCAGCAGCCACGGCGGGGGAGCCTACAATGAGCAGTTCTTC.

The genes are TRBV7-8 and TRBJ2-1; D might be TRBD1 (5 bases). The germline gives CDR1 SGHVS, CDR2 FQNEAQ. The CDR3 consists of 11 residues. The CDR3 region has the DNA TGTGCATGTTCAGGGTTGAATGAGCAGTTCTTC. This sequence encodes CACSGLNEQFF.

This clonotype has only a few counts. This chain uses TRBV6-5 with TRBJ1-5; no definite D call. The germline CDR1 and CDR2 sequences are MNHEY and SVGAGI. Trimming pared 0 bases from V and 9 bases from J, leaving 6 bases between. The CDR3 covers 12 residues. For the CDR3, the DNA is TGTGCCAGCAGTTACTCGGGAGGGCCCCAGCATTTT. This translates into CASSYSGGPQHF.

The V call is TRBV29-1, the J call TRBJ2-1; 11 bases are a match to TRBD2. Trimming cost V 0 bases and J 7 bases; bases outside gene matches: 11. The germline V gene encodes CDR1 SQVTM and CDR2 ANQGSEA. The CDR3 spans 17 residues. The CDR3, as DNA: TGCAGCGTTGAAGATCTCCCGACTAGCGGGGTTCAAAATGAGCAGTTCTTC. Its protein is CSVEDLPTSGVQNEQFF.

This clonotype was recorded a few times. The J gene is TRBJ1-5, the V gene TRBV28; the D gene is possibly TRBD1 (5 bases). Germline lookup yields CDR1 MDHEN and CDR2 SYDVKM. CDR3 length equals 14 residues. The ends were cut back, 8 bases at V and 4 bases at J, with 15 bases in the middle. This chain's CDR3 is CASVRNDRNQPQHF. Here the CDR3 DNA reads TGTGCCAGCGTCCGGAACGACAGAAATCAGCCCCAGCATTTT.

CDR3 residues: CASSRDYNEQYV. For the CDR3, the DNA is TGTGCCAGCAGTCGGGACTATAACGAGCAGTACGTC. The chain carries TRBV7-9 and TRBJ2-7; 7 bases are a match to TRBD2. Germline values: CDR1 SEHNR, CDR2 FQNEAQ (reference sequence). The ends lost 6 bases at V and 5 bases at J; junction bases unmatched: 4. The CDR3 consists of 12 residues.

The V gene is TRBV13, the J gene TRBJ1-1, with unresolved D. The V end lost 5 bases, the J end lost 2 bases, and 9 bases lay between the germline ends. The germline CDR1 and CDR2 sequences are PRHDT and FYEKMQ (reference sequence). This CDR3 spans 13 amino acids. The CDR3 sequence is CASSPIGNTEAFF. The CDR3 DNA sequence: TGTGCCAGCAGCCCTATAGGAAACACTGAAGCTTTCTTT.

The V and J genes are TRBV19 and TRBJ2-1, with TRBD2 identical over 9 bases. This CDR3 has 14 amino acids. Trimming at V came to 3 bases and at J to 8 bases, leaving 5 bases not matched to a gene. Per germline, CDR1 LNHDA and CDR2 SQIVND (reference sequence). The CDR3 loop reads CASSIAGGPHEQFF. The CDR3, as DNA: TGTGCCAGTAGTATCGCGGGGGGGCCGCATGAGCAGTTCTTC.

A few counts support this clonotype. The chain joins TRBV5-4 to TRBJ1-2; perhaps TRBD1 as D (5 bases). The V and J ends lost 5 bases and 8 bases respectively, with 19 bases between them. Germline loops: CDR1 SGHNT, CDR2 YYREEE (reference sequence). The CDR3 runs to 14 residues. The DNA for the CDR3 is TGTGCCAGCAGTTACGGGACTGTAAACTTAGGCTACACCTTC. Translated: CASSYGTVNLGYTF.

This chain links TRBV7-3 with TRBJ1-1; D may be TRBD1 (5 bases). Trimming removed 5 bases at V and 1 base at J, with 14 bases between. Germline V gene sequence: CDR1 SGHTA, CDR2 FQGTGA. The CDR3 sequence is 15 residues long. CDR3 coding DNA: TGTGCCAGCAGCCCCTCCCTCGGGGGGAACACTGAAGCTTTCTTT. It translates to CASSPSLGGNTEAFF.

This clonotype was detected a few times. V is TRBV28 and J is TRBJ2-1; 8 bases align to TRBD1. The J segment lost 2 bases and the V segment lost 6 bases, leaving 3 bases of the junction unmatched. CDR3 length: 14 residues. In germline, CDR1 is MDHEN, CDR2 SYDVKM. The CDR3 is CASSGTGTYNEQFF. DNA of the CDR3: TGTGCCAGCAGCGGGACAGGAACCTACAATGAGCAGTTCTTC.

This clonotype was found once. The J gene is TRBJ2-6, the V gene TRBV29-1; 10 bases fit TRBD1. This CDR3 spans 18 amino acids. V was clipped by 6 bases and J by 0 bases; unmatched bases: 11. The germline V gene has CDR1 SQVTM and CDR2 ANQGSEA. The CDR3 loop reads CSVRTRDRGASGANVLTF. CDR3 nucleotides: TGCAGCGTCCGGACGAGGGACAGGGGTGCCTCTGGGGCCAACGTCCTGACTTTC.

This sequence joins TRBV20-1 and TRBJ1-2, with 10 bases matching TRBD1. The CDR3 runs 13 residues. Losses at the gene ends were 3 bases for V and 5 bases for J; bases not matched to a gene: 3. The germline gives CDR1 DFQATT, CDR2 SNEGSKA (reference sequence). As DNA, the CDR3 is TGCAGTGCTAGGGGGACAGGGGAATATGGCTACACCTTC. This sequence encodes CSARGTGEYGYTF.

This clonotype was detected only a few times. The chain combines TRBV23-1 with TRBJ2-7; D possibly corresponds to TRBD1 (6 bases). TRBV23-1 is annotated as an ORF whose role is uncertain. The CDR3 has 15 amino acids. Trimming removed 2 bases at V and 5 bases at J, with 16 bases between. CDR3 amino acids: CASSQPPWQGHEQYV. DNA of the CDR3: TGCGCCAGCAGTCAACCCCCCTGGCAGGGGCACGAGCAGTACGTC.

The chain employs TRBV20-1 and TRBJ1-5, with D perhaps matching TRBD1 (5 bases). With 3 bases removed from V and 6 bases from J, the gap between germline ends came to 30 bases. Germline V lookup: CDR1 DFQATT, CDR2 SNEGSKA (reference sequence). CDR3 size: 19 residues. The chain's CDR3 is CSASLFSKVVGGWCQPQHF. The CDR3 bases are TGCAGTGCTAGTCTCTTCTCTAAAGTAGTCGGGGGTTGGTGTCAGCCCCAGCATTTT.

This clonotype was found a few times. CDR3 sequence: CASSTLQFLNYGYTF. CDR3 in DNA: TGTGCCAGCAGCACCTTACAGTTTCTTAACTATGGCTACACCTTC. The V and J genes are TRBV7-9 and TRBJ1-2; D unclear. This CDR3 region has 15 residues. Germline lookup yields CDR1 SEHNR and CDR2 FQNEAQ (reference sequence). Trimming removed 5 bases at V and 1 base at J, with 14 bases between.

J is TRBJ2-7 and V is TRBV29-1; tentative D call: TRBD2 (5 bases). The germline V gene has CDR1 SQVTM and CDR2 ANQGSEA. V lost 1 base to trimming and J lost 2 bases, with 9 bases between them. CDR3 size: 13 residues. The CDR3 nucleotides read TGCAGCGTTGAAGGGGAGAGCCCCTACGAGCAGTACGTC. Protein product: CSVEGESPYEQYV.

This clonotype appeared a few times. The DNA of the CDR3 is TGTGCCAGCAGTTTAAGGGACAGGAACACCGGGGAGCTGTTTTTT. This translates into CASSLRDRNTGELFF. The chain recombines TRBV27 with TRBJ2-2; 7 positions agree with TRBD1. This CDR3 is built from 15 residues. Germline assignment: CDR1 MNHEY and CDR2 SMNVEV (reference sequence). V dropped 2 bases and J dropped 1; count of bases not matched to a gene: 1.

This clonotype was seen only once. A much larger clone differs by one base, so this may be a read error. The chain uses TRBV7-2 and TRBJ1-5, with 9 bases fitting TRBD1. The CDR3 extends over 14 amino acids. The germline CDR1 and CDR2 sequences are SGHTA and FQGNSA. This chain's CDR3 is CANSSDRGSQPQHF. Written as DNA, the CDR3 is TGTGCCAACAGCTCAGACAGGGGGAGTCAGCCCCAGCATTTT.

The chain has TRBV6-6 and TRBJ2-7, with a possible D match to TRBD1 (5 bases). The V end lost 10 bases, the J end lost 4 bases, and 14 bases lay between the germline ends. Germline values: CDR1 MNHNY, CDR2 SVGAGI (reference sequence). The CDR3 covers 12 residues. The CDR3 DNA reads TGTGCCACCCGGACACCTTCTTACGAGCAGTACTTC. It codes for CATRTPSYEQYF.

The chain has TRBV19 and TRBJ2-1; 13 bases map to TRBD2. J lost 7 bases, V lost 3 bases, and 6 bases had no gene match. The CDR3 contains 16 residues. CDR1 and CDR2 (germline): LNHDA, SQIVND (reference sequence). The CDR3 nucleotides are TGTGCCAGTAGTATTTCCGAGACTAGCGGGGGGAATGAGCAGTTCTTC. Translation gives CASSISETSGGNEQFF.

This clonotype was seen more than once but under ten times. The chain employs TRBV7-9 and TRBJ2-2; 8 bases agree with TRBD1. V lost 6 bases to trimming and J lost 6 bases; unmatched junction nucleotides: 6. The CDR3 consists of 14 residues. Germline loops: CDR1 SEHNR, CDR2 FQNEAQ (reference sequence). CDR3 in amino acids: CASREDRGPGELFF. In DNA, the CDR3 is TGTGCCAGCAGAGAAGACAGGGGCCCCGGGGAGCTGTTTTTT.

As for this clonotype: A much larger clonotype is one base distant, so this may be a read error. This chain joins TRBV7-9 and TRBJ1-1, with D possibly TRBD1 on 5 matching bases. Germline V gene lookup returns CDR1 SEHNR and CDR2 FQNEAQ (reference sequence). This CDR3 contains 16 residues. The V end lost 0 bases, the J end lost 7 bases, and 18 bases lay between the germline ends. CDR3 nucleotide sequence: TGTGCCAGCAGCTTAGCGCCGGGGCTCCCTCTGGGTGAAGCTTTCTTT. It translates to CASSLAPGLPLGEAFF.

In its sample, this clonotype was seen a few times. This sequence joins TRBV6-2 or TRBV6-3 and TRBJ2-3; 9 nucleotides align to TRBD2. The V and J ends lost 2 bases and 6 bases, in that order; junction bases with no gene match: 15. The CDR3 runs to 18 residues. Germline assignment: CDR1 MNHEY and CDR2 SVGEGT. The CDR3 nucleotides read TGTGCCAGCAGTTACAAGCGGGAAGCGGGGGGAAGAGTGGATACGCAGTATTTT. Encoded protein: CASSYKREAGGRVDTQYF.

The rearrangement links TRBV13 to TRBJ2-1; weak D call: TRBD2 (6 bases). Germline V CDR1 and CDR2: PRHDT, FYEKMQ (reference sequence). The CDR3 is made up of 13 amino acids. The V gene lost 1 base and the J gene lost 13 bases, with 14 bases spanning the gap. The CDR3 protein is CASSLEGTGGQFF. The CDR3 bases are TGTGCCAGCAGCTTAGAGGGGACTGGAGGACAGTTCTTC.

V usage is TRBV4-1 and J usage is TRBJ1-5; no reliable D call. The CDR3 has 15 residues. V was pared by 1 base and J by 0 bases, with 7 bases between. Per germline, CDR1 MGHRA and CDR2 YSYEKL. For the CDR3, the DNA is TGCGCCAGCAGCCAAGGTAGGGATAGCAATCAGCCCCAGCATTTT. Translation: CASSQGRDSNQPQHF.

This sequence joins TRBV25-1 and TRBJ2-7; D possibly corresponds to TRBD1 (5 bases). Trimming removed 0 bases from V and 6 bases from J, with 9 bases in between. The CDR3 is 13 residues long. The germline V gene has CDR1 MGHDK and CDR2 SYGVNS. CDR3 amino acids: CASSEYGASEQYV. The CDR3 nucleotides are TGTGCCAGCAGTGAATATGGGGCATCCGAGCAGTACGTC.

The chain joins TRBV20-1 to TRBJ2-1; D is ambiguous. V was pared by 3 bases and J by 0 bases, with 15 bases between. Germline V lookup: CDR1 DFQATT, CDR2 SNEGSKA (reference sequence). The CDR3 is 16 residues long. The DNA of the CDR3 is TGCAGTGCTAGGGCGTCACTGGGGTACTCCTACAATGAGCAGTTCTTC. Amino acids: CSARASLGYSYNEQFF.

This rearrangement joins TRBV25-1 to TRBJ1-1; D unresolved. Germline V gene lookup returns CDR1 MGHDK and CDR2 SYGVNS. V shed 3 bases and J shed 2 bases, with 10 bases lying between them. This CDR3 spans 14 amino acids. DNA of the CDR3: TGTGCCAGCAGTGATAGACCCTTAAACACTGAAGCTTTCTTT. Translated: CASSDRPLNTEAFF.